These 21 T cell receptor beta chains were all obtained from the same sample, sequenced in a study of cytomegalovirus exposure and HLA in healthy donors. PCR involved 60 Vbeta and 13 Jbeta primers. Profiled with immunoSEQ multiplex PCR; TCRdb holds only in-frame clones, not every one. The sample contains 150,000 to 200,000 clones, 65% to 80% of which appear only once. Input material: PBMCs. The receptor source for this set is a male donor in good health and CMV-seronegative.

This clone was found a few times. The chain couples TRBV6-6 to TRBJ1-2; 7 bases fit TRBD1. The J segment lost 0 bases and the V segment lost 2 bases, leaving 3 bases of the junction unmatched. The V gene's germline CDR1 is MNHNY and CDR2 SVGAGI (reference sequence). CDR3 length: 15 residues. The CDR3: CASSYGGTANYGYTF. For the CDR3, the DNA is TGTGCCAGCAGTTACGGAGGGACAGCTAACTATGGCTACACCTTC.

This clone showed up just a few times. CDR3 nucleotides: TGTGCCAGCAGCTTGATCTCCCAAGAGACCCAGTACTTC. It encodes CASSLISQETQYF. This chain links TRBV5-4 with TRBJ2-5, with D unresolved. V dropped 1 base and J dropped 1 base, with 5 bases sitting between them. Per germline, CDR1 SGHNT and CDR2 YYREEE (reference sequence). This CDR3 is 13 amino acids long.

CDR3 sequence (DNA): TGTGCCAGCTCGCTGGCAGGGCGTCTTCAGCCCCAGCATTTT. Translating it yields CASSLAGRLQPQHF. The gene calls are TRBV18 and TRBJ1-5; maybe TRBD1 (5 bases). CDR3 length equals 14 residues. CDR1 is KGHSH, CDR2 LQKENI, per germline. V was trimmed by 6 bases and J by 6 bases, leaving 15 bases between them.

Remarks on this clone: The sample has other DNA sequences that encode this CDR3 too. The genes are TRBV5-6 and TRBJ2-5, with D possibly TRBD1 on 6 matching bases. The CDR3 loop spans 14 amino acids. V was trimmed by 5 bases and J by 2 bases, leaving 13 bases between them. CDR1 is SGHDT, CDR2 YYEEEE, per germline. The CDR3 sequence is CASSLTRGQETQYF. CDR3 nucleotide sequence: TGTGCCAGCAGTCTAACCAGGGGACAAGAGACCCAGTACTTC. Filled out from reference TRBV5-6 and TRBJ2-5, the complete variable domain reads DAGVTQSPTHLIKTRGQQVTLRCSPKSGHDTVSWYQQALGQGPQFIFQYYEEEERQRGNFPDRFSGHQFPNYSSELNVNALLLGDSALYLCASSLTRGQETQYFGPGTRLLVL.

The chain recombines TRBV28 with TRBJ1-5; 8 nucleotides align to TRBD1. The CDR3 covers 16 residues. The germline CDR1 and CDR2 sequences are MDHEN and SYDVKM. J was trimmed by 7 bases and V by 3 bases; bases with no gene match: 11. The CDR3: CASSLRARGRGQPQHF. CDR3 in DNA: TGTGCCAGCAGTTTGCGCGCCAGGGGGCGCGGACAGCCCCAGCATTTT.

This clone came up a few times. The V and J genes are TRBV9 and TRBJ2-3, with a tentative D call TRBD2 (5 bases). Trimming cost V 5 bases and J 0 bases, with 13 bases left between them. Germline V gene data show CDR1 as SGDLS and CDR2 as YYNGEE. The CDR3 is 15 amino acids. CDR3 region: CASRPGMFSTDTQYF. Here the CDR3 DNA reads TGTGCCAGCAGGCCCGGGATGTTCAGCACAGATACGCAGTATTTT.

CDR3 sequence reads: CASSRPPLLWSQYF. CDR3 bases: TGTGCCAGCAGCCGCCCTCCATTACTATGGTCGCAGTATTTT. The rearrangement links TRBV7-2 to TRBJ2-3; D ambiguous. Trimming took off 5 bases at V and 10 bases at J, with 19 bases between the two ends. CDR1 SGHTA and CDR2 FQGNSA come from the germline V gene. The CDR3 is 14 amino acids. The variable domain in full, completed from reference TRBV7-2 and TRBJ2-3, reads GAGVSQSPSNKVTEKGKDVELRCDPISGHTALYWYRQSLGQGLEFLIYFQGNSAPDKSGLPSDRFSAERTGGSVSTLTIQRTQQEDSAVYLCASSRPPLLWSQYFGPGTRLTVL.

The rearrangement joins TRBV10-3 to TRBJ2-7, with 8 bases lining up with TRBD2. V lost 4 bases to trimming and J lost 2 bases; unmatched junction nucleotides: 7. The CDR3 is 15 amino acids. In germline, CDR1 is ENHRY, CDR2 SYGVKD. The CDR3 reads CAISGLSGGPYEQYF. In nucleotides, the CDR3 is TGTGCCATCAGTGGTCTCTCGGGGGGGCCCTACGAGCAGTACTTC.

The chain is built from TRBV2 and TRBJ2-7, with TRBD1 matching 9 bases. Germline V gene sequence: CDR1 SNHLY, CDR2 FYNNEI. The CDR3 totals 14 residues. V was clipped by 6 bases and J by 6 bases; unmatched bases: 9. The CDR3 DNA sequence: TGTGCCAGCAGCCCGGGACAGGGTTTAGCCGAGCAGTACTTC. Protein: CASSPGQGLAEQYF.

V gene TRBV12-5 combines with J gene TRBJ1-4; 8 bases are shared with TRBD1. The trim removed 6 bases at V and 2 bases at J, leaving 8 bases unmatched. The germline V gene encodes CDR1 LGHNT and CDR2 FRNRAP. The CDR3 has 16 residues. The CDR3: CASGPYRQGTNEKLFF. CDR3 nucleotides: TGTGCTAGTGGCCCATACAGACAGGGGACTAATGAAAAACTGTTTTTT.

The gene calls are TRBV7-9 and TRBJ1-2; 10 bases are a match to TRBD1. CDR1 is SEHNR and CDR2 is FQNEAQ in the germline V gene (reference sequence). This CDR3 has 14 amino acids. V trimming: 7 bases; J trimming: 4 bases; junction bases outside the gene matches: 6. The CDR3 coding sequence is TGTGCCAGCAACCCGGGACAGGGGCGCTATGGCTACACCTTC. Translating it yields CASNPGQGRYGYTF.

This chain connects TRBV6-6 to TRBJ1-2; D is possibly TRBD1 (5 bases). Trimming shortened V by 0 bases and J by 4 bases, and 15 bases separated the two germline ends. In germline, CDR1 is MNHNY, CDR2 SVGAGI (reference sequence). The CDR3 is made up of 16 amino acids. The CDR3 sequence is CASSYSGQMLIYGYTF. The CDR3 bases are TGTGCCAGCAGTTACTCGGGGCAGATGCTAATCTATGGCTACACCTTC.

This clone was seen a single time. The rearrangement links TRBV6-4 to TRBJ2-3; TRBD2 matches at 11 bases. Germline lookup yields CDR1 MRHNA and CDR2 SNTAGT. This CDR3 has 15 amino acids. Trimming took 6 bases from V and 3 from J; bases not matched to a gene: 5. The CDR3 sequence: CASSLAGGRTDTQYF. The CDR3 nucleotides read TGTGCCAGCAGCTTAGCGGGAGGGCGGACAGATACGCAGTATTTT.

This clone was counted a few times. The chain couples TRBV4-1 to TRBJ1-6, with D uncertain. V lost 7 bases, J lost 6 bases, and 19 bases lay in between. Germline assignment: CDR1 MGHRA and CDR2 YSYEKL. This CDR3 is 16 amino acids long. The DNA for the CDR3 is TGCGCCAGCACCCGTGAGGGCGGGGAATTTAATTCACCCCTCCACTTT. This codes for CASTREGGEFNSPLHF.

The chain couples TRBV2 to TRBJ2-1; D not certain. V was pared by 2 bases and J by 4 bases, with 6 bases between. The length of the CDR3 is 13 residues. CDR1 and CDR2 (germline): SNHLY, FYNNEI. The CDR3: CASSENSYNEQFF. DNA for the CDR3: TGTGCCAGCAGTGAAAACAGTTACAATGAGCAGTTCTTC.

The V gene is TRBV5-1, the J gene TRBJ2-2, with 10 bases identical to TRBD2. The CDR3 has 17 residues. Germline CDR1 and CDR2: SGHRS and YFSETQ. The junction had 10 bases not matched to a gene; V was cut back by 5 bases and J by 3 bases. CDR3 loop: CASRRLAGSEHTGELFF. CDR3 nucleotides: TGCGCCAGCAGGAGACTAGCGGGTAGTGAGCACACCGGGGAGCTGTTTTTT.

The rearrangement links TRBV28 to TRBJ2-1; 11 nucleotides match TRBD2. The V gene's germline CDR1 is MDHEN and CDR2 SYDVKM. The CDR3 runs to 14 residues. The junction had 3 bases not matched to a gene; V was cut back by 5 bases and J by 6 bases. The CDR3 is CASSKTSGVNEQFF. CDR3 DNA: TGTGCCAGCAGTAAGACTAGCGGGGTCAATGAGCAGTTCTTC.

This clone is a singleton in its sample. The CDR3 DNA sequence: TGCGCCAGCAGCCAAACCATAGACAGGGGGCCCCAGCCCCAGCATTTT. Its protein is CASSQTIDRGPQPQHF. The chain uses TRBV4-1 and TRBJ1-5, with 10 nucleotides matching TRBD1. The germline gives CDR1 MGHRA, CDR2 YSYEKL. V shed 2 bases, J shed 7 bases, and the junction held 8 bases outside the gene matches. There are 16 residues in the CDR3.

The V gene is TRBV15, the J gene TRBJ1-2; 12 bases line up with TRBD1. Germline trimming cut 3 bases from V and 4 bases from J; bases unmatched to any gene: 6. The CDR3 has 16 residues. Per germline, CDR1 LNHNV and CDR2 YYDKDF (reference sequence). Here the CDR3 DNA reads TGTGCCACCAGCAGGGGGGACAGGGGGCGCGGCTATGGCTACACCTTC. Translation: CATSRGDRGRGYGYTF.

The rearrangement uses TRBV5-1 and TRBJ2-2; a weak D match, TRBD2 (6 bases). CDR3 length: 14 amino acids. Germline assignment: CDR1 SGHRS and CDR2 YFSETQ. Trimming took off 0 bases at V and 6 bases at J, with 9 bases between the two ends. DNA for the CDR3: TGCGCCAGCAGCTTGGAAGGGAGGTCCGGGGAGCTGTTTTTT. Protein sequence: CASSLEGRSGELFF.

The CDR3 region is CASSSGTGVPAANEKLFF. The DNA of the CDR3 is TGCGCCAGCAGCTCTGGGACAGGGGTTCCTGCGGCTAATGAAAAACTGTTTTTT. The rearrangement uses TRBV5-1 and TRBJ1-4; 10 positions match TRBD1. CDR1 and CDR2 from the germline V gene are SGHRS and YFSETQ. V was pared by 3 bases and J by 3 bases, with 11 bases of the junction left unmatched. The CDR3 totals 18 residues.